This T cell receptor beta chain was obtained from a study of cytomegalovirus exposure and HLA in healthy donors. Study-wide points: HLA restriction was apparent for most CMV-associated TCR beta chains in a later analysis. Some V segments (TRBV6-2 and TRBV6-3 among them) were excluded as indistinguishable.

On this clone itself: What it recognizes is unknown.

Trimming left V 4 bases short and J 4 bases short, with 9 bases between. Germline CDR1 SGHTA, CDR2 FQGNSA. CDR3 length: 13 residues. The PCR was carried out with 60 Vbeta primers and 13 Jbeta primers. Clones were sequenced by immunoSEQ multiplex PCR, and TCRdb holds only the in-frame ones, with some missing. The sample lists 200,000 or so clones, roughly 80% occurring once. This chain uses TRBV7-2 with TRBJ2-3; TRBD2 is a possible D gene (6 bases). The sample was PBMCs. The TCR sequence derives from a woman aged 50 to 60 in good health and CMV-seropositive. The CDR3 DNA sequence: TGTGCCAGCAGCTGGAGGGGCCCAGATACGCAGTATTTT. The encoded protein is CASSWRGPDTQYF.